This T cell receptor beta chain was captured by sequencing in a study of T cells in Graves' hyperthyroidism and ophthalmopathy. Overall study: Peripheral blood was obtained at initial diagnosis, preceding any treatment.

Many counts were recorded for this clonotype. The source material, RNA transcripts, was used to amplify TCR beta CDR3 regions. Initially, a first-round RT-PCR of the TCR CDR3 employed the HTBI primer set. TCRdb re-analysed the multiplex PCR reads in MiXCR, keeping a single row per CDR3 protein. The sample lists some 700,000 distinct CDR3 sequences; 15% to 20% were seen once. Exclusion of patients followed from uncontrolled infection, other autoimmune disease, pregnancy or lactation. Clinical symptoms, serum thyroxine, TRAb, thyroid ultrasound and orbital computed tomography established diagnosis. CDR3 size: 16 residues. The germline gives CDR1 SGHTA, CDR2 FQGNSA. The V and J ends lost 0 bases and 7 bases respectively, with 17 bases between them.

The chain couples TRBV7-2 to TRBJ2-3; weak D call: TRBD2 (5 bases). The TCR sequence derives from a man aged 45 to 65 with Graves' hyperthyroidism. Sequencing was carried out using blood. The CDR3 DNA reads as TGTGCCAGCAGCTTAGCTGGAGGAGCAGCACAATATACGCAGTATTTT. This gives the protein CASSLAGGAAQYTQYF.